The clone carrying this TCR beta chain occurred once. Sequencing used immunoSEQ multiplex PCR; TCRdb keeps in-frame clones, though not all of them. The top ten clones hold about 7.1% of a sample with over 300,000 clones, 83% of them seen once. These data belong to a study of Ad26.COV2.S vaccination and SARS-CoV-2 variants. Study at large: Enrolled in COV1001, the donor was in the Ad26.COV2.S trial arm, which received the vaccine. Ad26.COV2.S shots went into the muscle once or twice, 56 days apart.

Looked up from germline, CDR1 is SGHNT and CDR2 is YYREEE (reference sequence). The CDR3 is made up of 15 amino acids. The V end was cut by 2 bases, the J end by 1 base, with 12 bases between. Treatment specified: roughly 20 received Ad26.COV2.S at low or high dose, single or two shots; several received placebo; per-sample allocation not given. After the first vaccine or placebo injection, samples were drawn on day 63. This sample comprised peripheral blood, obtained in a trial of Ad26.COV2.S vaccine versus placebo. V and J are TRBV5-4 and TRBJ2-5; D perhaps matches TRBD1 (6 bases). The TCR was taken from a person between 18 and 65 years old who received the Ad26.COV2.S COVID-19 vaccine or a placebo. CDR3 DNA: TGTGCCAGCAGCTTACAGGGTATGGGCCAAGAGACCCAGTACTTC. Encoded protein: CASSLQGMGQETQYF.